These T cell receptor beta chains were read from a single sample in a study of blood T cell repertoires in COVID-19. Here immunoSEQ multiplex PCR was the method, and the copy in TCRdb shows in-frame clones only, minus some. Here the sample spans about 100,000 clones, around four fifths being singletons. The sequenced sample consisted of peripheral blood. The receptors were gathered from a middle-aged man with active or convalescent COVID-19. The CDR3 runs from the conserved cysteine through the conserved F or W. The D gene is left open where the match is weak. Clone size is shown for a subset of rows, as once, few, many or a class of expanded clone.

CDR3 DNA	CDR3 protein	clone size	V gene	D gene	J gene
TGTGCCTGGAGCGGTTCTAGGGACAGATCCTACGAGCAGTACTTC	CAWSGSRDRSYEQYF	NA	TRBV30	TRBD1	TRBJ2-7
TGTGCCAGCCTTGGGCTAGCGGGGGCTGGGGTGCAGTTCTTC	CASLGLAGAGVQFF	NA	TRBV2	TRBD2	TRBJ2-1
TGTGCCAGCAGCTTAGACCTCCCCGGACAGGGGGCGGGGGAGCAGTTCTTC	CASSLDLPGQGAGEQFF	NA	TRBV11-2	TRBD1	TRBJ2-1
TGTGCCAGCAGCCATTTCCTGGCTAGCGGGAGTCTCTACAATGAGCAGTTCTTC	CASSHFLASGSLYNEQFF	NA	TRBV14	TRBD2	TRBJ2-1
TGTGCCAGTAGTTTAACGGTCCATAGCAATCAGCCCCAGCATTTT	CASSLTVHSNQPQHF	NA	TRBV19	NA	TRBJ1-5
TGTGCCAGCAGCTTAAGAGGAGGCTCCTACAATGAGCAGTTCTTC	CASSLRGGSYNEQFF	once	TRBV7-3	NA	TRBJ2-1
TGTGCCAACGGACCCGGCGGGGCCTATGGCTACACCTTC	CANGPGGAYGYTF	NA	TRBV27	NA	TRBJ1-2
TGCGCCAGCAGCTTGGGTATGGGAGAGCAGCCCCAGCATTTT	CASSLGMGEQPQHF	NA	TRBV5-1	NA	TRBJ1-5
TGTGCCAGCAGCCCGGACAGGGGTCCCTACGAGCAGTACTTC	CASSPDRGPYEQYF	NA	TRBV7-9	TRBD1	TRBJ2-7
TGTGCCAGTAGTATAGCGCCGGGACAGGGGAAAAACATTCAGTACTTC	CASSIAPGQGKNIQYF	NA	TRBV19	TRBD1	TRBJ2-4
TGTGCCAGCAGCTTTCGGACTAGCTCTGATACGCAGTATTTT	CASSFRTSSDTQYF	NA	TRBV3-1/TRBV3-2	TRBD2	TRBJ2-3
TGCGCCAGCAGCCATGTAGCCATCTCCTACAATGAGCAGTTCTTC	CASSHVAISYNEQFF	NA	TRBV4-1	NA	TRBJ2-1
TGTGCCAGCCGAGAGAGAGCGAGAGACACTGAAGCTTTCTTT	CASRERARDTEAFF	NA	TRBV2	NA	TRBJ1-1
TGTGCCACCAGTGACCGGCTGACAGGTCCTAAAGAGACCCAGTACTTC	CATSDRLTGPKETQYF	NA	TRBV24-1	NA	TRBJ2-5
TGTGCCAGCATCCCTCAGGGGTCCGAGCAGTACTTC	CASIPQGSEQYF	NA	TRBV2	NA	TRBJ2-7
TGTGCCAGCAGCGCCGGGACAGGGGGCTTTGGAAACACCATATATTTT	CASSAGTGGFGNTIYF	NA	TRBV9	TRBD1	TRBJ1-3
TGTGCCAGCAGCTTATCTAAGGGAGACTATGGCTACACCTTC	CASSLSKGDYGYTF	few	TRBV7-9	NA	TRBJ1-2
TGTGCCAGTATGCGACTAGCGGGAGGGTTGGCTGAGCAGTTCTTC	CASMRLAGGLAEQFF	NA	TRBV19	TRBD2	TRBJ2-1
TGTGCCACCTCTGCTGGAAACACCATATATTTT	CATSAGNTIYF	few	TRBV15	NA	TRBJ1-3
TGTGCCAGCAGCCCCGAAAGGACTAGCGGGAGTTTTTGGGAGCAGTTCTTC	CASSPERTSGSFWEQFF	few	TRBV4-2	TRBD2	TRBJ2-1
TGTGCCATCAGTGAGTCGAGTCAGCCCCAGCATTTT	CAISESSQPQHF	once	TRBV10-3	NA	TRBJ1-5
TGCGCCAGCAGCTTGGCCTCCGGACTGCAGAACACTGAAGCTTTCTTT	CASSLASGLQNTEAFF	NA	TRBV5-1	NA	TRBJ1-1
TGTGCCAGCTCCCGGGAGGGCCCGCATACGCAGTATTTT	CASSREGPHTQYF	NA	TRBV18	TRBD2	TRBJ2-3
TGTGCCAGCAGTCCAGGCTATGCTGAAGCTTTCTTT	CASSPGYAEAFF	NA	TRBV12-3/TRBV12-4	NA	TRBJ1-1
TGTGCCAGCAGCCCACAGGTTAGCTCCTACAATGAGCAGTTCTTC	CASSPQVSSYNEQFF	NA	TRBV11-2	NA	TRBJ2-1
TGTGCCAGCAGCTTAGGGCGGACTAGCGCTGAGCAGTTCTTC	CASSLGRTSAEQFF	NA	TRBV7-3	TRBD2	TRBJ2-1
TGTGCCAGCACTAACAGTCTTGGCTACACCTTC	CASTNSLGYTF	NA	TRBV6-5	NA	TRBJ1-2
TGTGCCAGCAGTCCAGGGGGCTCAAAACTGTTTTTT	CASSPGGSKLFF	NA	TRBV12-3/TRBV12-4	TRBD1	TRBJ1-4
TGCGCCATCGGGGGGCAGGGGACAGGGGAGCAGTACTTC	CAIGGQGTGEQYF	NA	TRBV10-2	TRBD1	TRBJ2-7
TGTGCCAGCAGCTTAAGCGACGCCGGGACTGAAGCTTTCTTT	CASSLSDAGTEAFF	NA	TRBV11-2	NA	TRBJ1-1
TGCGCCAGCAGCATGGGAGGGTCTGGGGCCAACGTCCTGACTTTC	CASSMGGSGANVLTF	NA	TRBV5-1	TRBD2	TRBJ2-6
TGTGCCAGCAGGTTGGACAGAAACGAGCAGTACTTC	CASRLDRNEQYF	NA	TRBV7-9	NA	TRBJ2-7
TGTGCCAGCAGTGAAGTTGTAGCGGGAGGGCCAGCGAACACCGGGGAGCTGTTTTTT	CASSEVVAGGPANTGELFF	NA	TRBV6-1	TRBD2	TRBJ2-2